The clone carrying this T cell receptor beta chain was counted only a few times. Other DNA sequences from this sample encode an identical CDR3 as well. Per the study methods: Counts of nucleated cells, estimated from reference gene primer amplification, were obtained. Repertoires were generated with immunoSEQ multiplex PCR, while TCRdb's copy carries only in-frame clones and drops some. The V and J calls and clone size are taken from that table; D and trimming were inferred from the DNA. The table lists a few hundred thousand clones, 85% to 90% of them singletons. This sample is drawn from a study of blood T cell repertoires in COVID-19. Study information: Collection of acute and convalescent COVID-19 samples took place in the United States, Italy and Spain. PBMCs, B-cell-depleted T cells, or T cells were the source of the cDNA or gDNA that made up the material.

This receptor was identified in a man over 45 with acute or convalescent COVID-19. Sequenced: peripheral blood.

CDR3 DNA: TGTGCCAGCAGTTACTCGGCAGGCATGAACACTGAAGCTTTCTTT. It is translated as CASSYSAGMNTEAFF. This sequence joins TRBV6-5 and TRBJ1-1; no firm D call. This CDR3 is 15 amino acids long. V lost 0 bases and J lost 0, with 8 bases in between. The germline V gene has CDR1 MNHEY and CDR2 SVGAGI.